This entry concerns a single T cell receptor (beta chain). Germline V gene sequence: CDR1 SEHNR, CDR2 FQNEAQ (reference sequence). The CDR3 is 14 amino acids. The V end was cut by 8 bases, the J end by 5 bases, with 15 bases between. Repertoires were generated with immunoSEQ multiplex PCR, while TCRdb's copy carries only in-frame clones and drops some. The sample lists hundreds of thousands of clones; about 73% were seen once. The data originate from a study of blood T cell repertoires in COVID-19. About the study: The United States, Italy and Spain supplied acute and convalescent COVID-19 samples. T cells, B-cell-depleted T cells, or PBMCs provided the cDNA or gDNA that served as material.

The V and J genes are TRBV7-9 and TRBJ2-2; TRBD2 might be the D (6 bases). Material: peripheral blood. The sequence derives from a woman over 75 with acute or convalescent COVID-19. CDR3 region: CASQAGRTTGELFF. In nucleotides, the CDR3 is TGTGCCAGCCAGGCGGGACGGACTACCGGGGAGCTGTTTTTT.